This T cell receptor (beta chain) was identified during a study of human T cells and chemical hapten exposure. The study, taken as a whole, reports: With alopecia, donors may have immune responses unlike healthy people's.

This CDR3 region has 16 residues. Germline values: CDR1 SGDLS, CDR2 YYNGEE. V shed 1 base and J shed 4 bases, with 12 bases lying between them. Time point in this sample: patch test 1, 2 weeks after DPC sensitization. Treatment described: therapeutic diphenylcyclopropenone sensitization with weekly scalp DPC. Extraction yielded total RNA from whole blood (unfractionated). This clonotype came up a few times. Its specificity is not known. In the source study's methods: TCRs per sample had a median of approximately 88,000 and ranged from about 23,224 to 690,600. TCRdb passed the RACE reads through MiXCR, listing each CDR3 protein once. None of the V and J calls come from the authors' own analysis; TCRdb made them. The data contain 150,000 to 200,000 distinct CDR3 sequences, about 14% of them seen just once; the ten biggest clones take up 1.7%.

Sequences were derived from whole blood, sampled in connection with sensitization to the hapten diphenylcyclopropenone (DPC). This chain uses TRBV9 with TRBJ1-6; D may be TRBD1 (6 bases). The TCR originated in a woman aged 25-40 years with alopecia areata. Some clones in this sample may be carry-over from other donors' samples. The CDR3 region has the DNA TGTGCCAGCAGCGTATCGGGGACAACGTATAATTCACCCCTCCACTTT. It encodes CASSVSGTTYNSPLHF.